A selection of T cell receptor beta chains follows, all from one sample in a study of T cells in Graves' hyperthyroidism and ophthalmopathy. TCRdb independently ran MiXCR on the multiplex PCR reads; one entry per CDR3 protein. The table shows around 600,000 distinct CDR3 sequences, with 15% to 19% occurring only once. Sequencing input: blood. Every receptor here comes from a woman in her 30s with Graves' hyperthyroidism. The conserved cysteine and the conserved F or W are not part of the CDR3 here. Each record gives: J gene, V gene, clone size, D gene, CDR3 protein. The D gene is left open where the match is weak. For some rows the clone size is stated as once, few or many, or as a class when expanded; others skip it.

TRBJ2-4 TRBV28 many - ASSLATLGGGKNIQY
TRBJ1-1 TRBV29-1 once - SVVIISDTEAF
TRBJ1-3 TRBV28 many TRBD1 ASSPSGGEGNTIY
TRBJ1-5 TRBV30 - - AWSVSVGQPQH
TRBJ2-7 TRBV6-1 many - ASSEVAPTLAYEQY
TRBJ2-3 TRBV6-1 many TRBD2 ASRTREGRFTDTQY
TRBJ1-4 TRBV12-3/TRBV12-4 - - ASSPRDDNEKLF
TRBJ2-2 TRBV5-1 many - ASSLVAWGTGELF
TRBJ2-1 TRBV5-1 few - ASRDQEENEQF
TRBJ2-7 TRBV27 many TRBD1 ASSLGTGGNEQY
TRBJ2-7 TRBV11-2 many TRBD2 ASSLELAGYEQY
TRBJ1-1 TRBV18 many - ASSPNQNTEAF
TRBJ2-1 TRBV7-9 few TRBD2 ASSRTGGPPNEQF
TRBJ2-1 TRBV20-1 many - SARDKDLGKSYNEQF
TRBJ1-5 TRBV18 - - ASSLRRDPSNQPQH
TRBJ1-1 TRBV30 many - AWSRGGTEAF
TRBJ2-7 TRBV5-1 many TRBD1 ASSSRDRGIYEQY
TRBJ2-1 TRBV11-2 many - ASSTQEGQEQF
TRBJ2-1 TRBV30 few TRBD1 AWIRQGMGDEQF
TRBJ1-1 TRBV7-2 - - ASSLKVPMGFAF
TRBJ2-1 TRBV4-2 many TRBD2 ASSPGLAAHEQF
TRBJ2-1 TRBV10-2 few TRBD2 ASTGVIQDFGLAGGGQF
TRBJ2-5 TRBV24-1 - TRBD1 ATSATTGGAFKETQY
TRBJ2-1 TRBV5-1 few TRBD2 ASSLAGLAGVGRVGEQF
TRBJ2-1 TRBV12-3/TRBV12-4 few - ASSFRLASSSSYNEQF
TRBJ1-1 TRBV6-2/TRBV6-3 once - ASNLQNTEAF
TRBJ1-1 TRBV4-3 - - ASSQASENTEAF
TRBJ2-3 TRBV29-1 many TRBD2 SGKRGEAADTQY
TRBJ2-3 TRBV7-9 - TRBD1 ASSLAPGQGTDTQY
TRBJ2-1 TRBV5-6 many - ASSQPDYYNEQF
TRBJ2-3 TRBV6-2/TRBV6-3 - TRBD2 ASSPGRSLAGLLDTQY
TRBJ2-7 TRBV28 many - ASSGTHEQY
TRBJ2-7 TRBV28 many - ASSFGGAATSYEQY
TRBJ2-1 TRBV6-1 many TRBD2 ASSSRLAGGLYDEQF
TRBJ2-1 TRBV6-2/TRBV6-3 - - ASSRGLDEQF
TRBJ1-5 TRBV20-1 few TRBD1 SARNRGGLNQPQH
TRBJ1-5 TRBV15 - TRBD1 ATSRGGWTGYDRPQH
TRBJ2-7 TRBV12-3/TRBV12-4 - - ASTETLGNEQY
TRBJ1-5 TRBV9 few - ASSASPGEHQPQH
TRBJ2-3 TRBV12-5 few - ASGISAGTDTQY
TRBJ2-1 TRBV9 many TRBD2 ASSVQGAGGSDEQF
TRBJ2-5 TRBV20-1 - TRBD2 SAETSGRARETQY
TRBJ2-3 TRBV7-9 many - ASTSLGGSSDTQY
TRBJ2-7 TRBV3-1 - - ASSRDVIYEQY
TRBJ1-5 TRBV12-3/TRBV12-4 many - ASSFPTGNQPQH
TRBJ1-5 TRBV30 many - AWSHMDNQPQH
TRBJ2-3 TRBV6-9 - TRBD2 ASSYRDYSDGTQY
TRBJ2-2 TRBV11-3 - TRBD1 ASRLSTGGANTGELF
TRBJ2-3 TRBV20-1 - TRBD2 SARAAGLADLTDTQY